These 3 T cell receptor beta chains were all obtained from the same sample, sequenced in a study of blood T cell repertoires in COVID-19 (dated by TCRdb to the early 2020s). The library came from the immunoSEQ multiplex PCR assay. TCRdb obtained this table from immuneACCESS and retained in-frame rearrangements with V and J assigned. These tables miss some clones; where compared with another copy, unresolved V genes account for less than half of the shortfall, and the remainder is unexplained. Across this sample there are 52,000 or so clones, with around nine tenths seen only once. Approximately 8.4% of the sample is held by the ten biggest clonotypes. The sequenced sample was peripheral blood. The source of these receptors is a woman aged 70-85 years with active COVID-19.

The CDR3 sequence is CASSPWTSGNEQFF. The CDR3 region has the DNA TGTGCCAGCAGCCCGTGGACTAGCGGGAATGAGCAGTTCTTC. This chain links TRBV7-2 with TRBJ2-1; 11 positions match TRBD2. CDR1 is SGHTA, CDR2 FQGNSA, per germline. Losses at the gene ends were 5 bases for V and 7 bases for J; bases not matched to a gene: 4. The CDR3 totals 14 residues.

CDR3: CASSSSGRVGGTQYF. CDR3 coding DNA: TGTGCCAGCAGTTCTAGCGGGAGGGTTGGTGGTACGCAGTATTTT. The V call is TRBV6-5, the J call TRBJ2-3; 12 bases align to TRBD2. V dropped 4 bases and J dropped 8; count of bases not matched to a gene: 7. The CDR3 is made up of 15 amino acids. In germline, CDR1 is MNHEY, CDR2 SVGAGI.

This sequence joins TRBV7-9 and TRBJ2-1; 9 bases are a match to TRBD2. The CDR3 totals 17 residues. Germline V lookup: CDR1 SEHNR, CDR2 FQNEAQ (reference sequence). V shed 3 bases and J 4 bases; nucleotides not matched to a gene: 10. The CDR3 here is CASSLRGLAGAYNEQFF. CDR3 DNA sequence: TGTGCCAGCAGCTTGAGAGGGTTAGCGGGAGCTTACAATGAGCAGTTCTTC.